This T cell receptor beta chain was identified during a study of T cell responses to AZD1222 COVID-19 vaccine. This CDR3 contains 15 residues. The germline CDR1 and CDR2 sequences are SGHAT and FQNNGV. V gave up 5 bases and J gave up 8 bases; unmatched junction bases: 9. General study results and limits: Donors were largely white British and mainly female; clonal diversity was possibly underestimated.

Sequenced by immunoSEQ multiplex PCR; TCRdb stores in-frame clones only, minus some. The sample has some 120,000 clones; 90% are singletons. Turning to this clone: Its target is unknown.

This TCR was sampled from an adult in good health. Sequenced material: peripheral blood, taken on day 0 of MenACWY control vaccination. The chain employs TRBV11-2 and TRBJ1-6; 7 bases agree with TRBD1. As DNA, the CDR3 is TGTGCCAGCAGCCACAATACAGGGGTCGATTCACCCCTCCACTTT. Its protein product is CASSHNTGVDSPLHF.